What follows are 2 T cell receptor beta chains derived from one specimen sequenced in a study of T cells in Graves' hyperthyroidism and ophthalmopathy. What was amplified from RNA transcripts were TCR beta CDR3 regions. The TCR CDR3 first-round RT-PCR relied on the HTBI primer set. TCRdb reprocessed the multiplex PCR reads with MiXCR, giving one entry per CDR3 protein. The sample holds 370,000 or so distinct CDR3 sequences; approximately 12% are singletons and the top ten take less than 25%. The sample was blood. The receptors were sampled from a man aged 30 to 39 with Graves' hyperthyroidism that later progressed to Graves' ophthalmopathy.

The sample holds many counts of this clonotype. The chain links TRBV9 to TRBJ1-1; D uncertain. CDR1 and CDR2 (germline): SGDLS, YYNGEE. The CDR3 covers 12 residues. The germline V and J ends were trimmed by 4 bases and 5 bases, with 9 bases remaining between them. Here the CDR3 DNA reads TGTGCCAGCAGCTACGATGGTACTGAAGCTTTCTTT. Translation gives CASSYDGTEAFF.

In its sample, this clonotype was seen a few times. The J gene is TRBJ2-3, the V gene TRBV9; TRBD1 might be the D (5 bases). Germline CDR1 reads SGDLS; CDR2 reads YYNGEE. Trimming removed 0 bases at V and 0 bases at J, with 8 bases between. The CDR3 sequence is 15 residues long. DNA of the CDR3: TGTGCCAGCAGCGTAGAAGGGGCTAGCACAGATACGCAGTATTTT. Encoded protein: CASSVEGASTDTQYF.